The 30 T cell receptor beta chains below all came from one sample that was sequenced in a study of T cell responses to AZD1222 COVID-19 vaccine. Libraries were prepared by immunoSEQ multiplex PCR; TCRdb keeps only in-frame clonotypes and omits some of them. The sample lists 110,000 or so clones; roughly 88% were seen once. The sequencing used peripheral blood, collected on day 0 of AZD1222 vaccination. These receptor sequences come from an adult in good health.

This clone was counted between two and nine times. This chain joins TRBV27 and TRBJ1-2, with a possible D match to TRBD1 (5 bases). The germline V gene has CDR1 MNHEY and CDR2 SMNVEV (reference sequence). V lost 2 bases, J lost 7 bases, and 26 bases lay in between. CDR3 length: 18 residues. The CDR3: CASSLNGGRERVGTGYTF. The CDR3 coding sequence is TGTGCCAGCAGTTTAAACGGCGGCAGGGAGAGGGTCGGAACTGGCTACACCTTC.

The V gene is TRBV6-5, the J gene TRBJ2-7, with 7 bases lining up with TRBD1. Per the germline V gene, CDR1 is MNHEY and CDR2 is SVGAGI. CDR3 length: 13 residues. The J segment lost 3 bases and the V segment lost 8 bases, leaving 7 bases of the junction unmatched. The CDR3 is CASCPGQSYEQYF. The CDR3 DNA follows: TGTGCCAGCTGTCCGGGACAGAGCTACGAGCAGTACTTC.

Here the CDR3 DNA reads TGTGCCAGCAGCTTGAACACAGGGGCGGGGGAGCAGTACTTC. Translation: CASSLNTGAGEQYF. This chain uses TRBV7-3 with TRBJ2-7; D may be TRBD1 (7 bases). This CDR3 has 14 residues. CDR1 SGHTA and CDR2 FQGTGA come from the germline V gene. Trimming removed 3 bases at V and 7 bases at J, with 16 bases between.

The J gene is TRBJ1-2, the V gene TRBV12-5; D is perhaps TRBD1 (6 bases). CDR3 length equals 16 residues. The germline V and J ends were trimmed by 2 bases and 0 bases, with 13 bases remaining between them. Germline CDR1 LGHNT, CDR2 FRNRAP. The CDR3 reads CASGLIPGQTNYGYTF. CDR3 coding DNA: TGTGCTAGTGGTTTGATTCCGGGACAAACTAACTATGGCTACACCTTC.

The rearrangement uses TRBV6-5 and TRBJ2-2; 7 bases are shared with TRBD2. Germline values: CDR1 MNHEY, CDR2 SVGAGI. This CDR3 has 14 amino acids. J gave up 1 base and V 8 bases, and 4 bases lay outside the gene matches. Here the CDR3 DNA reads TGTGCCAGCGGTCAGCGGGAGAACACCGGGGAGCTGTTTTTT. Protein sequence: CASGQRENTGELFF.

This clone has a single count. The germline gene is not matched at one end of the junction; a read error may be the cause. V usage is TRBV11-3 and J usage is TRBJ1-3; 10 bases map to TRBD1. The CDR3 spans 15 residues. The germline V gene has CDR1 SGHNT and CDR2 YENEEA. The CDR3 region has the DNA TGTGCCAGCAGCCTAGATGGGGACAGGGGCAACACCATATATTTT. Translating gives CASSLDGDRGNTIYF. Supplemented by reference TRBV11-3 and TRBJ1-3, the full variable domain reads EAGVVQSPRYKIIEKKQPVAFWCNPISGHNTLYWYLQNLGQGPELLIRYENEEAVDDSQLPKDRFSAERLKGVDSTLKIQPAELGDSAVYLCASSLDGDRGNTIYFGEGSWLTVV.

V usage is TRBV3-1 (or the pseudogene TRBV3-2) and J usage is TRBJ1-4; TRBD1 aligns across 9 bases. CDR3 length equals 15 residues. From germline, CDR1 is LGHDT and CDR2 YNNKEL (reference sequence). Trimming took 4 bases from V and 7 from J; bases not matched to a gene: 7. The chain's CDR3 is CASSPQDRGGEKLFF. For the CDR3, the DNA is TGTGCCAGCAGCCCGCAGGACAGGGGTGGTGAAAAACTGTTTTTT.

The chain joins TRBV9 to TRBJ2-7; 7 nucleotides match TRBD2. The junction had 17 bases not matched to a gene; V was cut back by 4 bases and J by 7 bases. Germline CDR1 reads SGDLS; CDR2 reads YYNGEE. The CDR3 is 16 residues long. Here the CDR3 DNA reads TGTGCCAGCAGCAATTCACTCGGGGGGATATCCTCTGAGCAGTACTTC. Protein product: CASSNSLGGISSEQYF.

Turning to this clone: The junction departs from germline at one end; a sequencing error may be responsible. The chain uses TRBV7-3 and TRBJ2-2; D unresolved. This CDR3 is 15 amino acids long. Germline values: CDR1 SGHTA, CDR2 FQGTGA. This chain's CDR3 is CASRLNERNTGELFF. The CDR3 DNA reads TGTGCCAGCAGATTAAACGAGCGAAACACCGGGGAGCTGTTTTTT.

This chain joins TRBV20-1 and TRBJ2-7, with D perhaps given as TRBD1 or TRBD2 (6 bases each). This CDR3 has 16 amino acids. With 3 bases removed from V and 4 bases from J, the gap between germline ends came to 22 bases. The germline CDR1 and CDR2 sequences are DFQATT and SNEGSKA (reference sequence). The CDR3 DNA reads TGCAGTGCTAGTAGTTGGGGGGCAGGGAGTTCGTACGAGCAGTACTTC. Translating it yields CSASSWGAGSSYEQYF.

The CDR3 bases are TGCAGCGTTTGTAGCCCATCTTTTCAACTAATGTTAGGGTGTGAAGCTTTCTTT. This sequence encodes CSVCSPSFQLMLGCEAFF. This chain links TRBV29-1 with TRBJ1-1, with D uncertain. V shed 5 bases and J shed 7 bases, with 32 bases lying between them. The CDR3 is made up of 18 amino acids. CDR1 is SQVTM, CDR2 ANQGSEA, per germline.

The gene calls are TRBV3-1 (or the pseudogene TRBV3-2) and TRBJ1-3; D is uncertain. The V gene lost 0 bases and the J gene lost 4 bases, with 13 bases spanning the gap. CDR3 length: 16 residues. Germline V gene data show CDR1 as LGHDT and CDR2 as YNNKEL (reference sequence). CDR3 sequence: CASSQEVRVRGNTIYF. The CDR3 bases are TGTGCCAGCAGCCAAGAAGTGCGGGTACGCGGAAACACCATATATTTT.

The rearrangement joins TRBV6-5 to TRBJ1-1; D ambiguous. There are 12 residues in the CDR3. Trimming took off 5 bases at V and 1 base at J, with 5 bases between the two ends. From germline, CDR1 is MNHEY and CDR2 SVGAGI. CDR3 nucleotide sequence: TGTGCCAGCAGTCGACAGAACACTGAAGCTTTCTTT. Translation gives CASSRQNTEAFF.

This clone was detected only a few times. This chain connects TRBV7-3 to TRBJ1-1, with D uncertain. CDR3 size: 13 residues. Trimming stripped 2 bases from V and 2 bases from J, with 6 bases between. Germline loops: CDR1 SGHTA, CDR2 FQGTGA. The CDR3 DNA reads as TGTGCCAGCAGCTTAGGGTTTAACACTGAAGCTTTCTTT. It translates to CASSLGFNTEAFF.

CDR3 DNA sequence: TGTGCCAGCAGCTCTCGGACTAGCGCCACAGATACGCAGTATTTT. Translating it yields CASSSRTSATDTQYF. The genes are TRBV11-2 and TRBJ2-3, with 9 bases that match TRBD2. From germline, CDR1 is SGHAT and CDR2 FQNNGV. With 4 bases clipped from V and 2 bases from J, the junction kept 4 bases outside the gene matches. The CDR3 is 15 amino acids.

V usage is TRBV10-3 and J usage is TRBJ2-7; 7 bases line up with TRBD1. CDR1 is ENHRY, CDR2 SYGVKD, per germline. The V gene end was trimmed by 0 bases and the J gene end by 7 bases; junction bases not matched to a gene: 12. The CDR3 consists of 16 residues. The chain's CDR3 is CAISESTGPDIGEQYF. CDR3 in DNA: TGTGCCATCAGTGAGTCGACAGGGCCCGACATTGGGGAGCAGTACTTC.

The chain carries TRBV2 and TRBJ1-6, with a weak D call TRBD1 (6 bases). The CDR3 spans 14 residues. Germline loops: CDR1 SNHLY, CDR2 FYNNEI. The V gene lost 7 bases and the J gene lost 6 bases, with 13 bases spanning the gap. The CDR3 reads CASTRDKFNSPLHF. CDR3 in DNA: TGTGCCAGCACTAGGGACAAGTTTAATTCACCCCTCCACTTT.

V gene TRBV9 combines with J gene TRBJ2-3, with a tentative D call TRBD1 (5 bases). CDR1 is SGDLS, CDR2 YYNGEE, per germline. This CDR3 has 17 residues. V gave up 0 bases and J gave up 1 base, with 15 bases separating them. Here the CDR3 DNA reads TGTGCCAGCAGCGTAGGGGCCAGTCAAGGGGGCACAGATACGCAGTATTTT. The encoded protein is CASSVGASQGGTDTQYF.

This clone was seen a single time. This chain connects TRBV5-1 to TRBJ2-7; 7 bases match TRBD1. V dropped 0 bases and J dropped 5; count of bases not matched to a gene: 5. The CDR3 extends over 14 amino acids. Germline loops: CDR1 SGHRS, CDR2 YFSETQ. The CDR3 bases are TGCGCCAGCAGCTTGGAGAACAGGGGAAACGAGCAGTACTTC. Its translation: CASSLENRGNEQYF.

This rearrangement joins TRBV10-3 to TRBJ2-1, with 8 bases identical to TRBD2. CDR1 and CDR2 (germline): ENHRY, SYGVKD. J lost 8 bases, V lost 2 bases, and 8 bases had no gene match. The CDR3 extends over 15 amino acids. This CDR3 reads CAISEAGGEVYEQFF. CDR3 DNA sequence: TGTGCCATCAGTGAGGCCGGGGGGGAGGTGTATGAGCAGTTCTTC.

The chain joins TRBV5-1 to TRBJ1-5; perhaps TRBD1 as D (5 bases). CDR1 and CDR2 (germline): SGHRS, YFSETQ. This CDR3 has 14 residues. Between the trimmed V and J ends, which lost 0 bases and 16 bases, there was a span of 20 bases. CDR3 amino acids: CASSLALTAEGFHF. The CDR3 nucleotides read TGCGCCAGCAGCTTGGCCCTGACAGCCGAGGGGTTCCATTTT. Complete variable domain (other parts from reference TRBV5-1 and TRBJ1-5): KAGVTQTPRYLIKTRGQQVTLSCSPISGHRSVSWYQQTPGQGLQFLFEYFSETQRNKGNFPGRFSGRQFSNSRSEMNVSTLELGDSALYLCASSLALTAEGFHFGDGTRLSIL.

This clone was detected only a few times. The V gene is TRBV7-8, the J gene TRBJ2-7; possibly TRBD1 for D (6 bases). This CDR3 has 15 amino acids. Germline V gives CDR1 SGHVS, CDR2 FQNEAQ. The germline V and J ends were trimmed by 4 bases and 0 bases, with 13 bases remaining between them. In nucleotides, the CDR3 is TGTGCCAGCAGCTCCGGACAGCGAAGCTCCTACGAGCAGTACTTC. This sequence encodes CASSSGQRSSYEQYF.

V and J are TRBV6-1 and TRBJ2-7, with 13 nucleotides matching TRBD2. The trim removed 3 bases at V and 3 bases at J, leaving 11 bases unmatched. CDR1 is MNHNS and CDR2 is SASEGT in the germline V gene. This CDR3 contains 18 residues. This chain's CDR3 is CASSETGTSGAARYEQYF. CDR3 in DNA: TGTGCCAGCAGTGAGACCGGGACTAGCGGGGCCGCTCGCTACGAGCAGTACTTC.

The chain combines TRBV28 with TRBJ1-1; 7 bases are shared with TRBD1. Germline trimming cut 4 bases from V and 1 base from J; bases unmatched to any gene: 12. The CDR3 is 17 residues long. CDR1 MDHEN and CDR2 SYDVKM come from the germline V gene. CDR3 sequence: CASSYLIRTGQNTEAFF. Written as DNA, the CDR3 is TGTGCCAGCAGTTATTTAATAAGGACAGGACAGAACACTGAAGCTTTCTTT. Combining the CDR3 with reference TRBV28 and TRBJ1-1 gives the whole variable domain DVKVTQSSRYLVKRTGEKVFLECVQDMDHENMFWYRQDPGLGLRLIYFSYDVKMKEKGDIPEGYSVSREKKERFSLILESASTNQTSMYLCASSYLIRTGQNTEAFFGQGTRLTVV.

This clone occurred once. The chain has TRBV10-3 and TRBJ2-5, with a possible D match to TRBD1 (5 bases). V was trimmed by 7 bases and J by 3 bases, leaving 12 bases between them. Germline V gene data show CDR1 as ENHRY and CDR2 as SYGVKD. The CDR3 totals 13 residues. CDR3 sequence (DNA): TGTGCCATCAAACCGACAGCCGAAGAGACCCAGTACTTC. Translating gives CAIKPTAEETQYF.

The V gene is TRBV10-3, the J gene TRBJ1-3; weak D call: TRBD1 (6 bases). V gave up 6 bases and J gave up 3 bases, with 12 bases separating them. The CDR3 length is 14 residues. Germline V gives CDR1 ENHRY, CDR2 SYGVKD. CDR3 sequence (DNA): TGTGCCATCAGCCGGACAGCAGATGGAAACACCATATATTTT. Translation: CAISRTADGNTIYF.

This chain links TRBV19 with TRBJ2-7; 7 positions match TRBD1. The CDR3 sequence is 14 residues long. CDR1 LNHDA and CDR2 SQIVND come from the germline V gene (reference sequence). V shed 3 bases, J shed 12 bases, and the junction held 14 bases outside the gene matches. The CDR3 region is CASSIGLFRDRVYF. CDR3 in DNA: TGTGCCAGTAGTATTGGGCTTTTTCGGGACAGAGTGTACTTC.

The V gene is TRBV7-9, the J gene TRBJ2-7; 7 positions agree with TRBD2. V shed 1 base and J 2 bases; nucleotides not matched to a gene: 11. The CDR3 sequence is 17 residues long. Per germline, CDR1 SEHNR and CDR2 FQNEAQ (reference sequence). The CDR3 DNA reads as TGTGCCAGCAGCTTAGTGGGGCGGGGAGGGACTCCCTACGAGCAGTACTTC. This gives the protein CASSLVGRGGTPYEQYF.

V usage is TRBV30 and J usage is TRBJ2-2, with 8 bases fitting TRBD1. The germline V gene has CDR1 GTSNPN and CDR2 SVGIG (reference sequence). The length of the CDR3 is 16 residues. J lost 6 bases, V lost 0 bases, and 9 bases had no gene match. The CDR3: CAWSVFGSGGSGELFF. CDR3 in DNA: TGTGCCTGGAGTGTATTTGGGTCAGGGGGCTCCGGGGAGCTGTTTTTT.

The chain carries TRBV5-6 and TRBJ1-5, with 10 bases lining up with TRBD1. The germline V gene encodes CDR1 SGHDT and CDR2 YYEEEE. V lost 4 bases and J lost 6; bases outside the gene matches: 7. The CDR3 sequence is 15 residues long. The CDR3 DNA follows: TGTGCCAGCAGCATCAGGGGACAGGGGAGTCAGCCCCAGCATTTT. This codes for CASSIRGQGSQPQHF. The complete variable domain, with remaining parts taken from reference TRBV5-6 and TRBJ1-5, reads DAGVTQSPTHLIKTRGQQVTLRCSPKSGHDTVSWYQQALGQGPQFIFQYYEEEERQRGNFPDRFSGHQFPNYSSELNVNALLLGDSALYLCASSIRGQGSQPQHFGDGTRLSIL.